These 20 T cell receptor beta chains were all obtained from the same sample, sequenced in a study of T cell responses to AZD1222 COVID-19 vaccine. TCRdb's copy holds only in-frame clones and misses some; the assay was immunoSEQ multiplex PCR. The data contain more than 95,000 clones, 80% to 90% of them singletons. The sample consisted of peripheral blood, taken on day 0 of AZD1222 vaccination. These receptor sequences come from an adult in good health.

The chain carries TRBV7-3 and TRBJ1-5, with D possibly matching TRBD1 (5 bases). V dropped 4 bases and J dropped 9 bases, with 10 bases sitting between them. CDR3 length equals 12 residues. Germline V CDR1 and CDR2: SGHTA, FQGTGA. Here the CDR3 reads CASSSQASPQHF. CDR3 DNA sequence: TGTGCCAGCAGCTCACAGGCGTCGCCCCAGCATTTT.

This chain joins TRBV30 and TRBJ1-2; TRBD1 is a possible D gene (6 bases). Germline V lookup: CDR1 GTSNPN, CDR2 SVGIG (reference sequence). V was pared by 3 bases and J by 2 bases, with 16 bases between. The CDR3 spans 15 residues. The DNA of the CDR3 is TGTGCCTGGAGATTTCCGGGGGGCGCAAACTATGGCTACACCTTC. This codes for CAWRFPGGANYGYTF.

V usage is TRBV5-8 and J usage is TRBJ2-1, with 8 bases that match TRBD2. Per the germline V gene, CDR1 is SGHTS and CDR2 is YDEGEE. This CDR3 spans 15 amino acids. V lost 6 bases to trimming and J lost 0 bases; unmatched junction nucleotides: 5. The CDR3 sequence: CASTTSGGSYNEQFF. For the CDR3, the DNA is TGTGCCAGCACCACTAGCGGAGGCTCCTACAATGAGCAGTTCTTC.

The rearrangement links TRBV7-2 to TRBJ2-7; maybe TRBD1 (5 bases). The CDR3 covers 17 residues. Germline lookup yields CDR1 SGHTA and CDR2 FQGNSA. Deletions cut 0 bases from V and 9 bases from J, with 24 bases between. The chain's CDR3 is CASSLAATGNLPLGQYF. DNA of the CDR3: TGTGCCAGCAGCTTAGCGGCAACAGGCAACTTGCCTCTAGGGCAGTACTTC.

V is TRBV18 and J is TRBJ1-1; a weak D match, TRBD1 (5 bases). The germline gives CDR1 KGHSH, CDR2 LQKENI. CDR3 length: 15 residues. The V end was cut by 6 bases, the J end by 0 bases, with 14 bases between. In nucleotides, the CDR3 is TGTGCCAGCTCCCAAGCGGGACGGTTGAACACTGAAGCTTTCTTT. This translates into CASSQAGRLNTEAFF.

CDR3 sequence: CASTPGMFGAFF. In DNA form, the CDR3 reads TGTGCCAGCACCCCTGGGATGTTTGGAGCTTTCTTT. The rearrangement joins TRBV6-6 to TRBJ1-1; D not certain. CDR3 length: 12 residues. Trimming removed 7 bases from V and 10 bases from J, with 16 bases in between. Germline lookup yields CDR1 MNHNY and CDR2 SVGAGI (reference sequence).

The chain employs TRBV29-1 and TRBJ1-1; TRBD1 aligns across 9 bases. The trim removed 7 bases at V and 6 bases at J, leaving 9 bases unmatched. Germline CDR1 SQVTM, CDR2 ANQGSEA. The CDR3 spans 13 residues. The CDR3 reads CSGSGTGRSEAFF. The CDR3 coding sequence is TGCAGCGGCTCCGGGACAGGGAGATCTGAAGCTTTCTTT.

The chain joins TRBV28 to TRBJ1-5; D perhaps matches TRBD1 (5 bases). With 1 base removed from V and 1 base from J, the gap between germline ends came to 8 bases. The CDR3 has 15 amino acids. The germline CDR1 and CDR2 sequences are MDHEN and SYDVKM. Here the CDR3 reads CASSLSGGSNQPQHF. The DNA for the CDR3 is TGTGCCAGCAGTTTATCGGGGGGAAGCAATCAGCCCCAGCATTTT.

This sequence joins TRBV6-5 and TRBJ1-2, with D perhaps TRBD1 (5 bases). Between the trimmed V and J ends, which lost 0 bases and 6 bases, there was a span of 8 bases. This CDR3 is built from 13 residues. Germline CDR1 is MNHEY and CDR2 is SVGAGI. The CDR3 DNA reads TGTGCCAGCAGTTACTCGAGACAGAATGGCTACACCTTC. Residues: CASSYSRQNGYTF.

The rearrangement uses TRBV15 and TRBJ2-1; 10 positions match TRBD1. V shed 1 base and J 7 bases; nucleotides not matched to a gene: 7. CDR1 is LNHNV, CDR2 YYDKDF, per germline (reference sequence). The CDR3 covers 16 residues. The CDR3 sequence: CATSRVPLDRGNEQFF. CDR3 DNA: TGTGCCACCAGCAGAGTACCTTTGGACAGGGGGAATGAGCAGTTCTTC.

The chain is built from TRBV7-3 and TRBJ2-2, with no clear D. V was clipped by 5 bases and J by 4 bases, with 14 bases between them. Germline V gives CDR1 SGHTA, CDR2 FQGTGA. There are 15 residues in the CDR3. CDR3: CASSEIQLSTGELFF. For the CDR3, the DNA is TGTGCCAGCAGCGAAATCCAATTGAGCACCGGGGAGCTGTTTTTT. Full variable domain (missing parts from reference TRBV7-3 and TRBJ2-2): GAGVSQTPSNKVTEKGKYVELRCDPISGHTALYWYRQSLGQGPEFLIYFQGTGAADDSGLPNDRFFAVRPEGSVSTLKIQRTERGDSAVYLCASSEIQLSTGELFFGEGSRLTVL.

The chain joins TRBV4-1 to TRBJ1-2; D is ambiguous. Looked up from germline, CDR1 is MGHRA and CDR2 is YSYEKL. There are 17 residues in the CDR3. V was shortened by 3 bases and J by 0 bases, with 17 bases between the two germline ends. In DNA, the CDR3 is TGCGCCAGCAGCCAGTCTATAGAAACGCGGGCTAACTATGGCTACACCTTC. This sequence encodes CASSQSIETRANYGYTF.

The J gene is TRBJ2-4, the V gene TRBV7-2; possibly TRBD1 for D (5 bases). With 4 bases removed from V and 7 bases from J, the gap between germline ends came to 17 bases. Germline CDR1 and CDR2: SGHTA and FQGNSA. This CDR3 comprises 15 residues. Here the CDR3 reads CASSSSRQGGNIQYF. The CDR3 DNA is TGTGCCAGCAGCTCGAGTCGTCAGGGCGGTAACATTCAGTACTTC.

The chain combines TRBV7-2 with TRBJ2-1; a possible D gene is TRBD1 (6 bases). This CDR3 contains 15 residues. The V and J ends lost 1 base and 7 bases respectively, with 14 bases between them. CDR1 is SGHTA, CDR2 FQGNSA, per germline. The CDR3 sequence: CASSLDSGTMNEQFF. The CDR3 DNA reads TGTGCCAGCAGCTTAGACTCCGGGACAATGAATGAGCAGTTCTTC.

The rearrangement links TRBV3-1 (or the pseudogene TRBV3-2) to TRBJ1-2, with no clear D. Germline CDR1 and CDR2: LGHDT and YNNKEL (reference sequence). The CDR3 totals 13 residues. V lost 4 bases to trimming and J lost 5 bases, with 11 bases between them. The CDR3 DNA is TGTGCCAGCAGCCCCGGGCAGCCATATGGCTACACCTTC. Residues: CASSPGQPYGYTF.

CDR3 region: CASSFGGSSYNEQFF. The CDR3 DNA reads as TGTGCCAGCAGCTTCGGCGGGAGCTCCTACAATGAGCAGTTCTTC. V usage is TRBV11-3 and J usage is TRBJ2-1; 7 bases match TRBD2. The CDR3 runs to 15 residues. V gave up 3 bases and J gave up 0 bases; unmatched junction bases: 2. Germline CDR1 is SGHNT and CDR2 is YENEEA.

This chain's CDR3 is CASSTTGGYGYTF. The CDR3 DNA is TGCGCCAGCAGCACAACAGGGGGCTATGGCTACACCTTC. This chain connects TRBV5-1 to TRBJ1-2, with 8 bases that match TRBD1. The germline V gene has CDR1 SGHRS and CDR2 YFSETQ. The ends lost 4 bases at V and 4 bases at J; junction bases unmatched: 3. This CDR3 region has 13 residues. The whole variable domain, remainder taken from reference TRBV5-1 and TRBJ1-2, is KAGVTQTPRYLIKTRGQQVTLSCSPISGHRSVSWYQQTPGQGLQFLFEYFSETQRNKGNFPGRFSGRQFSNSRSEMNVSTLELGDSALYLCASSTTGGYGYTFGSGTRLTVV.

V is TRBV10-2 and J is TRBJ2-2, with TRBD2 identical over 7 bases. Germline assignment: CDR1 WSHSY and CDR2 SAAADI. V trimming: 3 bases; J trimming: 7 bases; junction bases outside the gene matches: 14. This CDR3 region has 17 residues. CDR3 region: CASSDPGGGQFRGELFF. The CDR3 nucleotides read TGCGCCAGCAGTGATCCCGGGGGAGGGCAGTTTCGCGGGGAGCTGTTTTTT.

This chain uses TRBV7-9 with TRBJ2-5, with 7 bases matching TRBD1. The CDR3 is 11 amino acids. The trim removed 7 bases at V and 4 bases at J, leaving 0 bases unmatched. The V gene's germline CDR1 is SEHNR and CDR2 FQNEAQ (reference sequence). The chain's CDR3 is CASNRGETQYF. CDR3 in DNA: TGTGCCAGCAACAGGGGAGAGACCCAGTACTTC.

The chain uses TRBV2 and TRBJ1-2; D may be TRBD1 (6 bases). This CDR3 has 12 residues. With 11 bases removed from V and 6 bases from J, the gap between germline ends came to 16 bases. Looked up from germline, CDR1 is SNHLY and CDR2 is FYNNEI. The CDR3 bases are TGTGCCGTGGGGGGGGCAGCTGATGGCTACACCTTC. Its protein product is CAVGGAADGYTF.